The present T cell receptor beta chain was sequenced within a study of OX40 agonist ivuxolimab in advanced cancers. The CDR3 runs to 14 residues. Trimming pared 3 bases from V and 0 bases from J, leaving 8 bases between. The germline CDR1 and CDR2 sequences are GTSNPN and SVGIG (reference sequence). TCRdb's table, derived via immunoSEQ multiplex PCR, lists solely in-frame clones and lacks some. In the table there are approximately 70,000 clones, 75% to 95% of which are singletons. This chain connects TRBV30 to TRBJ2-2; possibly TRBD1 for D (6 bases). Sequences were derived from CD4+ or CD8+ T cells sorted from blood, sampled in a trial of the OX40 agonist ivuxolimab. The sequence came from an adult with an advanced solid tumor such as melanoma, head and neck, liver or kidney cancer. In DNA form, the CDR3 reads TGTGCCTGGAGGGGGGCCGCGAACACCGGGGAGCTGTTTTTT. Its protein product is CAWRGAANTGELFF.